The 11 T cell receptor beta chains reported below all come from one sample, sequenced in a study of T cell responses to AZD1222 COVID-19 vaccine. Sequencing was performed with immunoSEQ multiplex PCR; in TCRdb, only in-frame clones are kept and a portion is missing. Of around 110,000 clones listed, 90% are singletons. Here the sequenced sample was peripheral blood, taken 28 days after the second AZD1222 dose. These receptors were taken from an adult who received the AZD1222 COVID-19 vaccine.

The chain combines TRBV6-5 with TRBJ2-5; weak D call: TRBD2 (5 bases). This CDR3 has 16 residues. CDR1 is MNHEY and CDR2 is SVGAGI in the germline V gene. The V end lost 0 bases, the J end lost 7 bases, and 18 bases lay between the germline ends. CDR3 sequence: CASSYSSLGVPLTQYF. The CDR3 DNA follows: TGTGCCAGCAGTTACTCGTCTCTGGGAGTACCACTGACCCAGTACTTC.

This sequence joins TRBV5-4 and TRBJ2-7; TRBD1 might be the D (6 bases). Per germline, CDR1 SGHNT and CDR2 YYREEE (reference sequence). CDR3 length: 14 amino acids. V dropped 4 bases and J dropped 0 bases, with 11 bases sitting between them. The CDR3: CASSPRTDSYEQYF. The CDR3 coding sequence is TGTGCCAGCAGCCCCCGGACAGACTCCTACGAGCAGTACTTC.

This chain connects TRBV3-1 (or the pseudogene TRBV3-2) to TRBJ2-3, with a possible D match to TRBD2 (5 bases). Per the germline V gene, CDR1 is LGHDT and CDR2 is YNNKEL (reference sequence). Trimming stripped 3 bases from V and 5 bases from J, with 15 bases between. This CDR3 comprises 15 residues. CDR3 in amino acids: CASSHQLPAGDTQYF. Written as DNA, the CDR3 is TGTGCCAGCAGCCATCAACTCCCCGCGGGAGATACGCAGTATTTT.

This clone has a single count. The CDR3: CASSQDLPGQRPPYGYTF. As DNA, the CDR3 is TGCGCCAGCAGCCAAGATTTACCGGGACAGCGCCCTCCCTATGGCTACACCTTC. The gene calls are TRBV4-3 and TRBJ1-2; 7 bases fit TRBD1. This CDR3 comprises 18 residues. Germline V gene data show CDR1 as LGHNA and CDR2 as YSLEER. V trimming: 0 bases; J trimming: 4 bases; junction bases outside the gene matches: 14.

CDR3 DNA: TGTGCCAGCAGCAAGTCGAGACGGTCGAACACTGAAGCTTTCTTT. It encodes CASSKSRRSNTEAFF. The chain recombines TRBV21-1 with TRBJ1-1. TRBV21-1 is annotated as a pseudogene. The CDR3 runs 15 residues.

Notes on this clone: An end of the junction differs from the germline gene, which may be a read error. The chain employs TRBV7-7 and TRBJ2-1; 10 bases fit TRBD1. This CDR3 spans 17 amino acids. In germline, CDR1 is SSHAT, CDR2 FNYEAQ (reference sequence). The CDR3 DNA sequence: TGTGCTAGCACCCTTATGTGGGGGACAGGGGTCTACAATGAGCAGTTCTTC. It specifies CASTLMWGTGVYNEQFF.

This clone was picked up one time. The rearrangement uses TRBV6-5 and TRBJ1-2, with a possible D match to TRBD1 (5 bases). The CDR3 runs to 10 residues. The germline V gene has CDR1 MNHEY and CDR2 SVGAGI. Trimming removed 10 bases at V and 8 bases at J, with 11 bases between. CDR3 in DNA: TGTGCCACGAGGGGCCAGGGCTACACCTTC. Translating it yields CATRGQGYTF.

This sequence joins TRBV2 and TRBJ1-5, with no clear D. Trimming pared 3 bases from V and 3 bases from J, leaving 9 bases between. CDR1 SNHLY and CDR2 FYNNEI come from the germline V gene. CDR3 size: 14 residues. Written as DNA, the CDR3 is TGTGCCAGCAGTGATGACGGCTTCAATCAGCCCCAGCATTTT. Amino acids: CASSDDGFNQPQHF.

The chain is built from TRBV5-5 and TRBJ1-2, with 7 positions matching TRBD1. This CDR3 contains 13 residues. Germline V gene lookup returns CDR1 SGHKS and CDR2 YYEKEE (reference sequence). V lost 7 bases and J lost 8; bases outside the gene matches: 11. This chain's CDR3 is CASGNRGLEGYTF. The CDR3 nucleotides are TGTGCCAGCGGTAACAGGGGCCTGGAGGGCTACACCTTC. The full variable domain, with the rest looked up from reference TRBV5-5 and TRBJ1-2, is DAGVTQSPTHLIKTRGQQVTLRCSPISGHKSVSWYQQVLGQGPQFIFQYYEKEERGRGNFPDRFSARQFPNYSSELNVNALLLGDSALYLCASGNRGLEGYTFGSGTRLTVV.

The CDR3 region is CASSRTGQSYEQYF. DNA for the CDR3: TGTGCCAGCAGCCGGACAGGGCAGTCCTACGAGCAGTACTTC. V is TRBV6-5 and J is TRBJ2-7, with 8 bases fitting TRBD1. The CDR3 runs to 14 residues. With 6 bases clipped from V and 1 base from J, the junction kept 5 bases outside the gene matches. Germline V CDR1 and CDR2: MNHEY, SVGAGI.

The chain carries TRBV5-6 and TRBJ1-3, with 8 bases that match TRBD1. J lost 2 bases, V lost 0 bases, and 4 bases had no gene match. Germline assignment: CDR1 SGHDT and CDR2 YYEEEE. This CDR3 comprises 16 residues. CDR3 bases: TGTGCCAGCAGCTTGGGGACAGGGTCGACTGGAAACACCATATATTTT. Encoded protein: CASSLGTGSTGNTIYF.